This TCR beta chain was captured in a study of T-cell memory formation after mild COVID-19. The CDR3 loop spans 16 amino acids. The ends were cut back, 2 bases at V and 4 bases at J, with 15 bases in the middle. Germline assignment: CDR1 SGHTA and CDR2 FQGNSA. From the 5' RACE reads, TCRdb called clonotypes with MiXCR, one entry per CDR3 protein. The sample has hundreds of thousands of distinct CDR3 sequences; roughly 22% are singletons. The sample consisted of PBMCs or a T cell subset sorted from them (not recorded which). This sequence originates from an adult woman who had mild COVID-19 (a few samples of this study predate the infection). Cell type and time point are not known. The chain joins TRBV7-2 to TRBJ2-1, with D possibly matching TRBD1 (6 bases). CDR3 loop: CASSLTGTQEYNEQFF. Here the CDR3 DNA reads TGTGCCAGCAGCTTAACCGGGACACAGGAATACAATGAGCAGTTCTTC.